These 7 T cell receptor beta chains came from one sample sequenced in a study of T cells after yellow fever vaccination. TCRdb redid the calling of the 5' RACE reads with MiXCR, one entry per CDR3 protein. The sample shows under 550,000 distinct CDR3 sequences, around a fifth of them seen only once. The sequences come from PBMCs, collected about 21 days after the first yellow fever vaccination. The receptors originated from a man aged 18 to 35 who received the YFV17D yellow fever vaccine.

This clonotype occurred a few times. The CDR3 spells CASRHFHLIAGGDNEQFF. CDR3 in DNA: TGTGCCAGCAGGCACTTTCACCTAATAGCGGGGGGGGACAATGAGCAGTTCTTC. The chain employs TRBV6-1 and TRBJ2-1, with 11 bases lining up with TRBD2. V shed 6 bases, J shed 5 bases, and the junction held 15 bases outside the gene matches. Germline V gives CDR1 MNHNS, CDR2 SASEGT. This CDR3 contains 18 residues.

The rearrangement uses TRBV20-1 and TRBJ2-7; weak D call: TRBD2 (5 bases). Germline V gives CDR1 DFQATT, CDR2 SNEGSKA (reference sequence). This CDR3 comprises 15 residues. V was clipped by 1 base and J by 0 bases, with 13 bases between them. CDR3 region: CSARGTAESSYEQYV. CDR3 in DNA: TGCAGTGCTAGAGGAACAGCGGAAAGCTCCTACGAGCAGTACGTC.

The chain links TRBV4-3 to TRBJ2-3; 9 bases align to TRBD2. J lost 0 bases, V lost 0 bases, and 1 base had no gene match. CDR1 is LGHNA, CDR2 YSLEER, per germline. The CDR3 is 16 amino acids. Here the CDR3 reads CASSQETSGSTDTQYF. Written as DNA, the CDR3 is TGCGCCAGCAGCCAAGAAACTAGCGGGAGCACAGATACGCAGTATTTT.

V usage is TRBV9 and J usage is TRBJ1-1; D ambiguous. The CDR3 contains 14 residues. V was shortened by 0 bases and J by 0 bases, with 6 bases between the two germline ends. Germline CDR1 SGDLS, CDR2 YYNGEE. In DNA form, the CDR3 reads TGTGCCAGCAGCGTAGGTGCGGTGAACACTGAAGCTTTCTTT. Protein product: CASSVGAVNTEAFF. The full variable domain, in which reference TRBV9 and TRBJ1-1 provide the parts outside the CDR3, is DSGVTQTPKHLITATGQRVTLRCSPRSGDLSVYWYQQSLDQGLQFLIQYYNGEERAKGNILERFSAQQFPDLHSELNLSSLELGDSALYFCASSVGAVNTEAFFGQGTRLTVV.

This clonotype has a handful of counts. This rearrangement joins TRBV5-1 to TRBJ2-7; D unresolved. V lost 4 bases and J lost 0, with 11 bases in between. This CDR3 has 14 residues. Germline-derived CDR1 and CDR2 are SGHRS and YFSETQ. CDR3 sequence reads: CASSPLASSYEQYV. The DNA for the CDR3 is TGCGCCAGCAGCCCCCTTGCGAGCTCCTACGAGCAGTACGTC.

This clonotype was seen many times. The J gene is TRBJ2-1, the V gene TRBV7-2; D gene unclear. V dropped 7 bases and J dropped 9 bases, with 16 bases sitting between them. The CDR3 totals 13 residues. Germline V gene sequence: CDR1 SGHTA, CDR2 FQGNSA. In DNA form, the CDR3 reads TGTGCCAGCACCCCATCCAGCTCCGGTGAGCAGTTCTTC. Translating it yields CASTPSSSGEQFF.

This clonotype was detected only once. The chain couples TRBV6-2 or TRBV6-3 to TRBJ2-3; 10 positions match TRBD2. Trimming removed 6 bases from V and 7 bases from J; junction bases left unmatched: 10. Per germline, CDR1 MNHEY and CDR2 SVGEGT. There are 15 residues in the CDR3. The CDR3 sequence: CASRASGGSSYTQYF. Written as DNA, the CDR3 is TGTGCCAGCAGGGCTAGCGGGGGATCCTCGTATACGCAGTATTTT.